This entry lists 31 T cell receptor beta chains sequenced from one sample in a study of blood T cells in healthy people across ages (dated by TCRdb to the mid-2010s). Receptors were amplified or captured by 5' RACE. Sequencing took place on an Illumina HiSeq 2500. A second PCR of about 6 to 12 cycles was performed with a sample-barcoded 5' primer and a J-beta primer mix. TCRdb reworked the public reads: Q25 trimming with fastp, MiXCR clone assembly, productive beta chains retained. Records with the same CDR3 protein are collapsed into one entry carrying the most frequent genes and DNA. The sample includes roughly 1.6 million distinct CDR3 sequences, with around 35% observed a single time. The ten largest account for about 10% of the sample. The sample taken for sequencing was blood. Source of these receptors: a woman aged 25-40 years in good health.

This clonotype turned up a few times. The rearrangement links TRBV29-1 to TRBJ1-5; 7 bases line up with TRBD1. Germline CDR1 is SQVTM and CDR2 is ANQGSEA. The CDR3 has 13 residues. V shed 6 bases, J shed 3 bases, and the junction held 5 bases outside the gene matches. The CDR3 region has the DNA TGCAGCGTCCGGGACAGCTACAATCAGCCCCAGCATTTT. Encoded protein: CSVRDSYNQPQHF.

This chain links TRBV20-1 with TRBJ1-6, with 8 bases fitting TRBD1. Germline CDR1 is DFQATT and CDR2 is SNEGSKA (reference sequence). Trimming cost V 3 bases and J 7 bases; bases outside gene matches: 11. CDR3 length: 16 amino acids. CDR3 DNA sequence: TGCAGTGCTAGTAGCCACTCGGACAGGGCAAATTCACCCCTCCACTTT. This translates into CSASSHSDRANSPLHF.

V gene TRBV11-2 combines with J gene TRBJ2-7; TRBD1 matches 8 bases. The V and J ends lost 5 bases and 0 bases, in that order; junction bases with no gene match: 12. The CDR3 sequence is 17 residues long. The germline gives CDR1 SGHAT, CDR2 FQNNGV. CDR3 residues: CASSQLYWDRSSYEQYF. The CDR3 DNA is TGTGCCAGCAGCCAACTTTATTGGGACAGGAGCTCCTACGAGCAGTACTTC. Using reference TRBV11-2 and TRBJ2-7 for the parts outside the CDR3, the full variable domain is EAGVAQSPRYKIIEKRQSVAFWCNPISGHATLYWYQQILGQGPKLLIQFQNNGVVDDSQLPKDRFSAERLKGVDSTLKIQPAKLEDSAVYLCASSQLYWDRSSYEQYFGPGTRLTVT.

This chain links TRBV7-9 with TRBJ1-2; D is unclear. The germline V and J ends were trimmed by 3 bases and 8 bases, with 13 bases remaining between them. The CDR3 is 13 amino acids. Looked up from germline, CDR1 is SEHNR and CDR2 is FQNEAQ (reference sequence). CDR3 in DNA: TGTGCCAGCAGCTTGCCGGGATCGACCGGCTACACCTTC. Its protein is CASSLPGSTGYTF. Full variable domain (outside the CDR3, taken from reference TRBV7-9 and TRBJ1-2): DTGVSQNPRHKITKRGQNVTFRCDPISEHNRLYWYRQTLGQGPEFLTYFQNEAQLEKSRLLSDRFSAERPKGSFSTLEIQRTEQGDSAMYLCASSLPGSTGYTFGSGTRLTVV.

This chain uses TRBV7-9 with TRBJ2-7; TRBD1 matches at 8 bases. This CDR3 is 15 amino acids long. Per germline, CDR1 SEHNR and CDR2 FQNEAQ (reference sequence). V trimming: 5 bases; J trimming: 3 bases; junction bases outside the gene matches: 9. CDR3 DNA: TGTGCCAGCAGCGACATTGACAGGGGAAGCTACGAGCAGTACTTC. Translating gives CASSDIDRGSYEQYF.

This clonotype was seen only a few times. The V and J genes are TRBV27 and TRBJ2-1, with D maybe TRBD1 (6 bases). V was trimmed by 7 bases and J by 4 bases, leaving 17 bases between them. CDR3 length: 15 amino acids. From germline, CDR1 is MNHEY and CDR2 SMNVEV (reference sequence). CDR3 amino acids: CASTPRGRGYNEQFF. CDR3 nucleotides: TGTGCCAGCACCCCTCGGGGCAGGGGATACAATGAGCAGTTCTTC.

This clonotype was recorded a few times. The rearrangement joins TRBV9 to TRBJ2-1, with D unresolved. V lost 3 bases and J 6 bases, leaving 10 bases between the germline ends. The germline V gene encodes CDR1 SGDLS and CDR2 YYNGEE. The CDR3 sequence is 13 residues long. The CDR3 is CASSGRVPNEQFF. The CDR3 DNA reads as TGTGCCAGCAGCGGTCGGGTTCCCAATGAGCAGTTCTTC.

This clonotype was seen more than once but under ten times. This chain joins TRBV4-1 and TRBJ2-1, with 9 bases that match TRBD2. The germline CDR1 and CDR2 sequences are MGHRA and YSYEKL. This CDR3 is 15 amino acids long. The V segment lost 2 bases and the J segment 9 bases; nucleotides outside the gene matches: 8. The CDR3 nucleotides read TGCGCCAGCAGCCAACAATTAGCGGGGGTAGGTGAGCAGTTCTTC. Its translation: CASSQQLAGVGEQFF.

V is TRBV6-6 and J is TRBJ1-1; D possibly corresponds to TRBD1 (5 bases). Germline CDR1 MNHNY, CDR2 SVGAGI (reference sequence). This CDR3 is built from 14 residues. The V gene lost 6 bases and the J gene lost 3 bases, with 14 bases spanning the gap. The CDR3 DNA sequence: TGTGCCAGCAGCATTTTGGGGGAAGACACTGAAGCTTTCTTT. It specifies CASSILGEDTEAFF.

This clonotype was detected ten times or more. This chain links TRBV18 with TRBJ1-1, with D perhaps TRBD1 (6 bases). The germline gives CDR1 KGHSH, CDR2 LQKENI. The V end was cut by 2 bases, the J end by 5 bases, with 6 bases between. This CDR3 contains 12 residues. The CDR3 loop reads CASSPGTTEAFF. The CDR3 DNA reads TGTGCCAGCTCACCAGGGACAACTGAAGCTTTCTTT.

This sequence joins TRBV7-2 and TRBJ2-5; D is undetermined. The J call could be wrong; TRBJ2-7 is a better fit for the DNA end. The CDR3 length is 12 residues. CDR1 and CDR2 (germline): SGHTA, FQGNSA. As DNA, the CDR3 is TGTGCCAGCAGCTCAAGGTTCCCCGAGCAGTACTTC. Residues: CASSSRFPEQYF.

V is TRBV11-2 and J is TRBJ2-7, with TRBD1 matching 10 bases. TRBJ2-5 explains the end of the DNA better; the J call may be wrong. CDR3 length equals 15 residues. Per the germline V gene, CDR1 is SGHAT and CDR2 is FQNNGV. The CDR3 DNA follows: TGTGCCAGCAGCTTAACCGGGACAGGGGATGGGACCCAGTACTTC. Its translation: CASSLTGTGDGTQYF.

In its sample, this clonotype was seen many times. The CDR3 region is CAISESKAAGPETQYF. The CDR3 DNA reads TGTGCCATCAGTGAGTCGAAGGCCGCAGGTCCAGAGACCCAGTACTTC. The chain is built from TRBV10-3 and TRBJ2-5; D not certain. The length of the CDR3 is 16 residues. Trimming pared 0 bases from V and 4 bases from J, leaving 15 bases between. The germline V gene has CDR1 ENHRY and CDR2 SYGVKD.

This clonotype appeared a few times. The J gene is TRBJ2-7, the V gene TRBV27; 11 bases match TRBD1. This CDR3 has 13 amino acids. Germline loops: CDR1 MNHEY, CDR2 SMNVEV (reference sequence). The J segment lost 6 bases and the V segment lost 6 bases, leaving 4 bases of the junction unmatched. The DNA of the CDR3 is TGTGCCAGCAGCGGGGACAGGGGGTTCGAGCAGTACTTC. It translates to CASSGDRGFEQYF.

Only a few counts were recorded for this clonotype. CDR3 in amino acids: CASSPRQDNTGEQYF. CDR3 bases: TGTGCCAGCAGCCCCCGACAGGATAATACCGGGGAGCAGTACTTC. The chain combines TRBV7-6 with TRBJ2-7; tentatively, D is TRBD1 (6 bases). The CDR3 has 15 residues. From germline, CDR1 is SGHVS and CDR2 FNYEAQ. Trimming removed 5 bases from V and 7 bases from J, with 21 bases in between.

The V gene is TRBV3-1, the J gene TRBJ2-3, with 10 bases matching TRBD2. CDR1 is LGHDT and CDR2 is YNNKEL in the germline V gene (reference sequence). CDR3 length equals 17 residues. V lost 3 bases to trimming and J lost 1 base; unmatched junction nucleotides: 7. CDR3 in DNA: TGTGCCAGCAGCCAGCTAGGACTAGCGGAGGGCACAGATACGCAGTATTTT. Amino acid sequence: CASSQLGLAEGTDTQYF.

This clonotype was recorded a few times. This rearrangement joins TRBV6-5 to TRBJ2-7; 7 bases are a match to TRBD1. Gene TRBJ2-5 matches the end of the DNA better, so the J call may be wrong. The germline V gene has CDR1 MNHEY and CDR2 SVGAGI. This CDR3 region has 14 residues. This chain's CDR3 is CASRRTGVAETQYF. The CDR3, as DNA: TGTGCCAGCAGGAGAACAGGGGTGGCGGAGACCCAGTACTTC.

The V gene is TRBV6-1, the J gene TRBJ2-1, with D perhaps matching TRBD1 or TRBD2 (5 bases each). Trimming shortened V by 6 bases and J by 4 bases, and 10 bases separated the two germline ends. This CDR3 spans 13 amino acids. Looked up from germline, CDR1 is MNHNS and CDR2 is SASEGT. CDR3 region: CASRNGGYNEQFF. CDR3 in DNA: TGTGCCAGCAGGAATGGGGGTTACAATGAGCAGTTCTTC.

In this sample, this clonotype turned up a few times. J is TRBJ2-5 and V is TRBV20-1; 7 bases agree with TRBD2. CDR1 and CDR2 from the germline V gene are DFQATT and SNEGSKA (reference sequence). The CDR3 spans 13 residues. V lost 3 bases, J lost 1 base, and 2 bases stayed unmatched. The CDR3 DNA is TGCAGTGCTAGGGCGGGAGCCCAAGAGACCCAGTACTTC. Translating it yields CSARAGAQETQYF.

About this clonotype: This sequence may be a read error, since a much larger clone differs from it by one base. The V gene is TRBV15, the J gene TRBJ2-5; D gene ambiguous. Germline CDR1 and CDR2: LNHNV and YYDKDF (reference sequence). The CDR3 runs to 15 residues. The V and J ends lost 0 bases and 1 base respectively, with 9 bases between them. DNA for the CDR3: TGTGCCACCAGCAGAGATCCTGGCGCCCAAGAGACCCAGTACTTC. Amino acids: CATSRDPGAQETQYF.

The V and J genes are TRBV28 and TRBJ2-5; 10 bases map to TRBD2. V lost 6 bases to trimming and J lost 4 bases; unmatched junction nucleotides: 8. The CDR3 covers 15 residues. Germline V lookup: CDR1 MDHEN, CDR2 SYDVKM. CDR3 in amino acids: CASSHSLAGVETQYF. CDR3 sequence (DNA): TGTGCCAGCAGCCACTCCCTAGCGGGAGTAGAGACCCAGTACTTC.

This chain uses TRBV15 with TRBJ2-2; 10 bases are shared with TRBD1. Trimming cost V 2 bases and J 4 bases; bases outside gene matches: 7. The CDR3 has 17 amino acids. CDR1 and CDR2 from the germline V gene are LNHNV and YYDKDF (reference sequence). The CDR3 loop reads CATSRSPGQGFTGELFF. The CDR3 DNA is TGTGCCACCAGCAGATCACCGGGACAGGGGTTCACCGGGGAGCTGTTTTTT. The variable domain in full, with the rest retrieved from reference TRBV15 and TRBJ2-2, is DAMVIQNPRYQVTQFGKPVTLSCSQTLNHNVMYWYQQKSSQAPKLLFHYYDKDFNNEADTPDNFQSRRPNTSFCFLDIRSPGLGDTAMYLCATSRSPGQGFTGELFFGEGSRLTVL.

The chain employs TRBV28 and TRBJ2-1; 8 positions match TRBD2. V gave up 2 bases and J gave up 5 bases; unmatched junction bases: 11. CDR1 and CDR2 from the germline V gene are MDHEN and SYDVKM. This CDR3 is built from 17 residues. The DNA of the CDR3 is TGTGCCAGCAGTTTAAGTTGGGGAAGCGGGAGCAACAATGAGCAGTTCTTC. Translation gives CASSLSWGSGSNNEQFF.

The chain has TRBV9 and TRBJ2-1; TRBD1 or TRBD2 may be the D gene (5 bases each). The CDR3 spans 15 residues. Germline assignment: CDR1 SGDLS and CDR2 YYNGEE. Deletions cut 0 bases from V and 7 bases from J, with 14 bases between. The CDR3: CASSVGAGTHNEQFF. For the CDR3, the DNA is TGTGCCAGCAGCGTAGGGGCCGGGACCCATAATGAGCAGTTCTTC. The whole variable domain, remainder taken from reference TRBV9 and TRBJ2-1, is DSGVTQTPKHLITATGQRVTLRCSPRSGDLSVYWYQQSLDQGLQFLIQYYNGEERAKGNILERFSAQQFPDLHSELNLSSLELGDSALYFCASSVGAGTHNEQFFGPGTRLTVL.

In the case of this clonotype: Germline and junction disagree at one end, which may indicate a read error. The V call is TRBV4-1, the J call TRBJ2-7; 7 positions match TRBD1. There are 17 residues in the CDR3. Looked up from germline, CDR1 is MGHRA and CDR2 is YSYEKL. CDR3: CASSHFTGAKTTYERYF. CDR3 nucleotide sequence: TGCGCCAGCAGCCATTTTACAGGGGCGAAAACAACCTACGAGCGGTACTTC.

This chain uses TRBV9 with TRBJ2-1; 11 bases line up with TRBD2. Germline V lookup: CDR1 SGDLS, CDR2 YYNGEE. The length of the CDR3 is 18 residues. With V trimmed by 0 bases and J by 0 bases, 5 bases remained unmatched. The CDR3, as DNA: TGTGCCAGCAGCGTAGGGCTAGCGGGGGGTCCCTCCTACAATGAGCAGTTCTTC. Residues: CASSVGLAGGPSYNEQFF.

This clonotype was counted a few times. The rearrangement uses TRBV20-1 and TRBJ2-2; tentative D call: TRBD2 (5 bases). The CDR3 sequence is 14 residues long. Germline V gene lookup returns CDR1 DFQATT and CDR2 SNEGSKA (reference sequence). Deletions cut 5 bases from V and 1 base from J, with 11 bases between. The CDR3 here is CSAPSSGNTGELFF. In nucleotides, the CDR3 is TGCAGTGCTCCATCCAGCGGGAACACCGGGGAGCTGTTTTTT.

This clonotype has just a few counts. The chain has TRBV28 and TRBJ2-1, with 12 bases matching TRBD2. V dropped 5 bases and J dropped 7; count of bases not matched to a gene: 6. The CDR3 runs to 15 residues. CDR1 and CDR2 (germline): MDHEN, SYDVKM. The CDR3 region has the DNA TGTGCCAGCAGTGGCCTAGCGGGAGGGGGAAATGAGCAGTTCTTC. Its translation is CASSGLAGGGNEQFF. The full variable domain, rest sourced from reference TRBV28 and TRBJ2-1, is DVKVTQSSRYLVKRTGEKVFLECVQDMDHENMFWYRQDPGLGLRLIYFSYDVKMKEKGDIPEGYSVSREKKERFSLILESASTNQTSMYLCASSGLAGGGNEQFFGPGTRLTVL.

V is TRBV12-3 or TRBV12-4 and J is TRBJ1-1; D perhaps matches TRBD1 (6 bases). The CDR3 length is 11 residues. V lost 3 bases to trimming and J lost 10 bases, with 9 bases between them. CDR3 amino acids: CASSLAQGAFF. The CDR3 DNA reads as TGTGCCAGCAGTTTGGCACAGGGAGCTTTCTTT.

The rearrangement uses TRBV2 and TRBJ2-3; maybe TRBD2 (5 bases). The V gene lost 3 bases and the J gene lost 3 bases, with 10 bases spanning the gap. Germline CDR1 and CDR2: SNHLY and FYNNEI. CDR3 length: 14 residues. CDR3 loop: CASSDVRRTDTQYF. CDR3 DNA sequence: TGTGCCAGCAGTGACGTCCGGAGGACAGATACGCAGTATTTT.

The chain has TRBV5-1 and TRBJ2-5, with D possibly being TRBD1 or TRBD2 (5 bases each). Between the trimmed V and J ends, which lost 5 bases and 2 bases, there was a span of 13 bases. In germline, CDR1 is SGHRS, CDR2 YFSETQ. This CDR3 comprises 14 residues. CDR3 sequence (DNA): TGCGCCAGCAGATGGGGGAACCTTCAAGAGACCCAGTACTTC. Amino acids: CASRWGNLQETQYF.